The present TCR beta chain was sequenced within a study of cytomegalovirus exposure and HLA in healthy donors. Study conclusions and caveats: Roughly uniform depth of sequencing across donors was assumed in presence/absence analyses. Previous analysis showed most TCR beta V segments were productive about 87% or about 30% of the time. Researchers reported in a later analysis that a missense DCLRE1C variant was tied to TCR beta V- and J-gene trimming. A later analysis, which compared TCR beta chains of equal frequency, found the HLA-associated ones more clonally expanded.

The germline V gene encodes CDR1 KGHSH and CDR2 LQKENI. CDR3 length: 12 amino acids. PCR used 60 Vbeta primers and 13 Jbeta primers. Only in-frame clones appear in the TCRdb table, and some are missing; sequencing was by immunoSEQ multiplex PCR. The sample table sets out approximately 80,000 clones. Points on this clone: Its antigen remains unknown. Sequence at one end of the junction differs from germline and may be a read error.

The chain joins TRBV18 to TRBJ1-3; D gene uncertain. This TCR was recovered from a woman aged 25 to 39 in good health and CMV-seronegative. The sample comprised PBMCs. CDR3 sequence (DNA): TGTGCCAGCCACGAGACTGGAAACAACATATATTTT. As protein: CASHETGNNIYF.